A single T cell receptor (beta chain) is shown here with its context. This CDR3 has 17 amino acids. Trimming at V came to 1 base and at J to 8 bases, leaving 12 bases not matched to a gene. Germline V lookup: CDR1 SEHNR, CDR2 FQNEAQ (reference sequence). The sample originates from a study of T cells after yellow fever vaccination. A single record per CDR3 protein comes from TCRdb applying MiXCR to the 5' RACE reads. The sample lists fewer than 450,000 distinct CDR3 sequences, 7% to 9% seen once, with 15% to 20% in the top ten. This sample comprised PBMCs, obtained more than 40 days after the first yellow fever vaccination. The sequence derives from a man aged 18 to 30 who received the YFV17D yellow fever vaccine. The gene calls are TRBV7-9 and TRBJ2-1; 9 positions match TRBD2. This chain's CDR3 is CASSLESRTSAYDEQFF. CDR3 bases: TGTGCCAGCAGCTTAGAAAGTCGGACTAGCGCGTACGATGAGCAGTTCTTC. Based on the CDR3 plus reference TRBV7-9 and TRBJ2-1, the full variable domain is DTGVSQNPRHKITKRGQNVTFRCDPISEHNRLYWYRQTLGQGPEFLTYFQNEAQLEKSRLLSDRFSAERPKGSFSTLEIQRTEQGDSAMYLCASSLESRTSAYDEQFFGPGTRLTVL.